The rows below give T cell receptor beta chains drawn from one sample of a study of tumor-infiltrating lymphocytes in primary liver carcinoma. TCRdb re-derived calls from the multiplex PCR reads in MiXCR, one entry per CDR3 protein. Among about 210,000 distinct CDR3 sequences listed, 65% were seen once. Sequencing was performed on peripheral blood. These receptors were collected from a woman aged 55-69 years with primary liver carcinoma and hepatitis B virus infection. CDR3s include the opening cysteine and the closing phenylalanine or tryptophan. The order of the fields is V gene, J gene, clone size, D gene, CDR3 protein, CDR3 DNA. The D gene is left open where the match is weak. Size values are once, few and many counts, or a class for expanded clones, and some rows have none.

v_call: TRBV21-1
j_call: TRBJ2-7
clone_size: NA
d_call: NA
cdr3_aa: CASSEGERGQWSSYGQYF
cdr3_nt: TGTGCCAGCAGCGAAGGCGAGAGGGGGCAGTGGAGCTCCTACGGGCAGTACTTC

v_call: TRBV14
j_call: TRBJ1-2
clone_size: few
d_call: TRBD1
cdr3_aa: CASSQDTGGIYGYTF
cdr3_nt: TGTGCCAGCAGCCAAGATACAGGGGGCATCTATGGCTACACCTTC

v_call: TRBV29-1
j_call: TRBJ1-2
clone_size: many
d_call: TRBD1
cdr3_aa: CSVRQGDYGYTF
cdr3_nt: TGCAGCGTTAGACAGGGCGACTATGGCTACACCTTC

v_call: TRBV24-1
j_call: TRBJ2-3
clone_size: few
d_call: NA
cdr3_aa: CATSDCLRHSVDTQYF
cdr3_nt: TGTGCCACCAGTGATTGCCTTAGACATTCCGTGGATACGCAGTATTTT

v_call: TRBV28
j_call: TRBJ2-7
clone_size: NA
d_call: NA
cdr3_aa: CASTIVGTAYEQYF
cdr3_nt: TGTGCCAGCACGATCGTGGGAACAGCCTACGAGCAGTACTTC

v_call: TRBV29-1
j_call: TRBJ2-3
clone_size: NA
d_call: NA
cdr3_aa: CSVKQCTDTQYF
cdr3_nt: TGCAGCGTTAAACAGTGCACAGATACTCAGTATTTT

v_call: TRBV12-3/TRBV12-4
j_call: TRBJ2-1
clone_size: many
d_call: TRBD2
cdr3_aa: CASSYNKAGAYNEQFF
cdr3_nt: TGTGCCAGCAGTTACAACAAGGCGGGAGCCTACAATGAGCAGTTCTTC

v_call: TRBV5-6
j_call: TRBJ2-7
clone_size: many
d_call: NA
cdr3_aa: CASSYGQKTYEQYF
cdr3_nt: TGTGCCAGCAGCTACGGACAGAAAACCTACGAGCAGTACTTC

v_call: TRBV11-3
j_call: TRBJ2-1
clone_size: once
d_call: NA
cdr3_aa: CASSLGGLNNEQFF
cdr3_nt: TGTGCCAGCAGCTTAGGCGGGTTAAACAATGAGCAGTTCTTC

v_call: TRBV12-3/TRBV12-4
j_call: TRBJ2-3
clone_size: NA
d_call: TRBD2
cdr3_aa: CASNPGLASRTNTQYF
cdr3_nt: TGTGCCAGCAATCCCGGACTAGCCTCTCGCACAAATACGCAGTATTTT

v_call: TRBV11-2
j_call: TRBJ2-7
clone_size: NA
d_call: NA
cdr3_aa: CASSRGTGFYEQYF
cdr3_nt: TGTGCCAGCAGCCGTGGAACAGGCTTCTACGAGCAGTACTTC

v_call: TRBV12-3/TRBV12-4
j_call: TRBJ2-7
clone_size: many
d_call: NA
cdr3_aa: CASSLTEQGIYEQYF
cdr3_nt: TGTGCCAGCAGTTTAACGGAGCAGGGAATCTACGAGCAGTACTTC

v_call: TRBV6-6
j_call: TRBJ1-1
clone_size: NA
d_call: NA
cdr3_aa: CSSSYGNIEAFF
cdr3_nt: TGTTCCAGCAGTTACGGGAACATTGAAGCTTTCTTT

v_call: TRBV12-3/TRBV12-4
j_call: TRBJ1-1
clone_size: NA
d_call: TRBD1
cdr3_aa: CVSTVGQVAFF
cdr3_nt: TGTGTCAGCACCGTGGGACAGGTGGCTTTCTTT

v_call: TRBV11-2
j_call: TRBJ2-5
clone_size: NA
d_call: TRBD2
cdr3_aa: CANSLARAGSLGTQYF
cdr3_nt: TGTGCCAACAGCTTAGCGCGAGCGGGGAGCCTAGGGACCCAGTACTTC

v_call: TRBV5-1
j_call: TRBJ2-3
clone_size: few
d_call: NA
cdr3_aa: CASSLGSRDTQYF
cdr3_nt: TGCGCCAGCAGCTTGGGGAGCAGAGATACGCAGTATTTT

v_call: TRBV20-1
j_call: TRBJ2-7
clone_size: NA
d_call: TRBD2
cdr3_aa: CSARDLVRGGSYEQYF
cdr3_nt: TGCAGTGCTAGAGATTTGGTCCGGGGGGGTTCCTACGAGCAGTACTTC

v_call: TRBV11-2
j_call: TRBJ1-2
clone_size: many
d_call: TRBD1
cdr3_aa: CASSPRGRANYGYTF
cdr3_nt: TGTGCCAGCAGCCCGAGGGGGCGAGCTAACTATGGCTACACCTTC

v_call: TRBV5-6
j_call: TRBJ2-1
clone_size: many
d_call: TRBD2
cdr3_aa: CASSLVSGRWYEQFF
cdr3_nt: TGTGCCAGCAGCTTGGTTAGCGGGAGGTGGTATGAGCAGTTCTTC

v_call: TRBV29-1
j_call: TRBJ2-7
clone_size: NA
d_call: TRBD1
cdr3_aa: CSVTETGSGEQYF
cdr3_nt: TGCAGCGTTACCGAGACAGGGTCTGGAGAGCAGTACTTC

v_call: TRBV11-2
j_call: TRBJ2-7
clone_size: NA
d_call: NA
cdr3_aa: CASSTAGSYERYF
cdr3_nt: TGTGCCAGTAGCACCGCCGGCTCCTACGAGCGGTACTTC

v_call: TRBV7-8
j_call: TRBJ1-1
clone_size: NA
d_call: NA
cdr3_aa: CASSLHGKGVTEAFF
cdr3_nt: TGTGCAAGCAGCTTACATGGGAAGGGTGTCACTGAAGCTTTCTTT

v_call: TRBV11-2
j_call: TRBJ2-3
clone_size: NA
d_call: TRBD2
cdr3_aa: CASSLASGHDTQYF
cdr3_nt: TGTGCCAGTAGCTTAGCTAGCGGGCACGATACGCAGTATTTT

v_call: TRBV12-3/TRBV12-4
j_call: TRBJ1-2
clone_size: many
d_call: TRBD1
cdr3_aa: CASSPRQGYGSRFYTF
cdr3_nt: TGTGCCAGCAGTCCCCGACAGGGATATGGCTCCCGTTTCTACACCTTC

v_call: TRBV6-6
j_call: TRBJ1-1
clone_size: many
d_call: NA
cdr3_aa: CASSYAGMNTEAFF
cdr3_nt: TGTGCCAGCAGTTACGCAGGGATGAACACTGAAGCTTTCTTT

v_call: TRBV28
j_call: TRBJ1-4
clone_size: few
d_call: TRBD1
cdr3_aa: CASSKGTGDLEKLFF
cdr3_nt: TGTGCCAGCAGTAAAGGGACAGGCGACCTTGAAAAACTGTTTTTT

v_call: TRBV5-5
j_call: TRBJ2-6
clone_size: few
d_call: TRBD1
cdr3_aa: CASSRYTGAGANVLTF
cdr3_nt: TGTGCCAGCAGCCGCTATACAGGGGCCGGGGCCAACGTCCTGACTTTC

v_call: TRBV6-5
j_call: TRBJ2-1
clone_size: few
d_call: NA
cdr3_aa: CASSYRGAGAYNEQFF
cdr3_nt: TGTGCCAGCAGTTACCGGGGCGCAGGGGCCTACAATGAGCAGTTCTTC

v_call: TRBV4-1
j_call: TRBJ2-2
clone_size: many
d_call: NA
cdr3_aa: CASSQARTTGELFF
cdr3_nt: TGCGCCAGCAGCCAAGCACGGACCACCGGGGAGCTGTTTTTT

v_call: TRBV11-2
j_call: TRBJ2-1
clone_size: medium-sized
d_call: NA
cdr3_aa: CASRQLGPSYNEQFF
cdr3_nt: TGTGCCAGCAGACAACTAGGGCCCTCCTACAATGAGCAGTTCTTC

v_call: TRBV5-8
j_call: TRBJ2-7
clone_size: NA
d_call: NA
cdr3_aa: CASSFRPGGGYEQYF
cdr3_nt: TGTGCCAGCAGCTTCCGCCCCGGGGGAGGCTACGAGCAGTACTTC

v_call: TRBV11-2
j_call: TRBJ2-2
clone_size: NA
d_call: NA
cdr3_aa: CASNLVLSGELFF
cdr3_nt: TGTGCCAGCAACTTAGTTCTGTCCGGGGAGCTGTTCTTT

v_call: TRBV11-2
j_call: TRBJ2-7
clone_size: NA
d_call: NA
cdr3_aa: CASSLGAGGYEHYF
cdr3_nt: TGTGCCAGTAGCTTAGGGGCTGGGGGCTACGAGCACTACTTC

v_call: TRBV5-4
j_call: TRBJ2-1
clone_size: NA
d_call: NA
cdr3_aa: CASSLVGSTYSEQFF
cdr3_nt: TGTGCCAGCAGCTTGGTCGGTAGCACCTACAGTGAGCAGTTCTTC

v_call: TRBV11-2
j_call: TRBJ2-7
clone_size: NA
d_call: NA
cdr3_aa: CVSSLSELASQYF
cdr3_nt: TGTGTCAGCAGCTTAAGTGAGCTAGCGTCGCAGTACTTC

v_call: TRBV11-2
j_call: TRBJ2-7
clone_size: NA
d_call: NA
cdr3_aa: CASSPWAGHEYGQYF
cdr3_nt: TGTGCCAGCAGCCCCTGGGCGGGACATGAGTACGGGCAGTATTTC

v_call: TRBV10-3
j_call: TRBJ1-3
clone_size: many
d_call: NA
cdr3_aa: CAISPTISSGNTIYF
cdr3_nt: TGTGCCATCAGTCCAACCATTAGCTCTGGAAACACCATATATTTT

v_call: TRBV11-1
j_call: TRBJ2-1
clone_size: NA
d_call: NA
cdr3_aa: CDSSFRGGTLYNEHFF
cdr3_nt: TGTGACAGCAGCTTTCGAGGCGGGACCTTATACAATGAGCATTTCTTC

v_call: TRBV5-4
j_call: TRBJ2-1
clone_size: many
d_call: NA
cdr3_aa: CASRRLVDNEQFF
cdr3_nt: TGTGCCAGCAGGAGACTGGTAGACAATGAGCAGTTCTTC

v_call: TRBV7-9
j_call: TRBJ2-1
clone_size: NA
d_call: TRBD2
cdr3_aa: CASSSNSPGLAGNEQFF
cdr3_nt: TGTGCCAGCAGCTCCAACTCCCCGGGACTAGCGGGAAATGAGCAGTTCTTC

v_call: TRBV4-2
j_call: TRBJ2-1
clone_size: NA
d_call: NA
cdr3_aa: CAGSQVSVMRGEQFF
cdr3_nt: TGTGCCGGCAGTCAAGTTTCGGTCATGAGGGGTGAGCAGTTCTTC

v_call: TRBV29-1
j_call: TRBJ2-7
clone_size: many
d_call: TRBD1
cdr3_aa: CSVGTGTYEQYF
cdr3_nt: TGCAGCGTTGGGACAGGGACCTACGAGCAGTACTTC

v_call: TRBV4-2
j_call: TRBJ2-3
clone_size: NA
d_call: NA
cdr3_aa: CASSPTKGTDTRYF
cdr3_nt: TGTGCCAGCAGCCCGACTAAAGGCACAGATACGCGATATTTT

v_call: TRBV11-1
j_call: TRBJ2-1
clone_size: NA
d_call: TRBD2
cdr3_aa: CASSAPSGSWGTEQFF
cdr3_nt: TGTGCCAGCAGTGCCCCTAGCGGGAGTTGGGGCACTGAGCAGTTCTTC

v_call: TRBV11-3
j_call: TRBJ2-1
clone_size: NA
d_call: TRBD2
cdr3_aa: CASSLIAGGYNEQFF
cdr3_nt: TGTGCCAGCAGCTTAATAGCGGGGGGTTACAATGAGCAGTTCTTC

v_call: TRBV6-6
j_call: TRBJ2-5
clone_size: NA
d_call: NA
cdr3_aa: CASSYSTYRVPQETQYF
cdr3_nt: TGTGCCAGCAGTTACTCGACTTACAGGGTTCCCCAAGAGACCCAGTACTTT

v_call: TRBV11-3
j_call: TRBJ2-1
clone_size: NA
d_call: TRBD2
cdr3_aa: CASSLGASGTLYNEQFF
cdr3_nt: TGCGCCAGCAGCTTAGGAGCTAGCGGGACGCTTTACAATGAGCAGTTCTTC